Shown below are 8 T cell receptor beta chains from a single sample sequenced in a study of T cell responses to AZD1222 COVID-19 vaccine. This table comes from immunoSEQ multiplex PCR, and its TCRdb copy is limited to in-frame clones, with some not included. This table holds 65,000 to 75,000 clones, 80% to 90% found once. The sample was peripheral blood, taken on day 0 of AZD1222 vaccination. These receptor sequences come from an adult in good health.

This sequence joins TRBV7-9 and TRBJ1-1, with 9 bases fitting TRBD1. The CDR3 totals 14 residues. J lost 2 bases, V lost 5 bases, and 3 bases had no gene match. Looked up from germline, CDR1 is SEHNR and CDR2 is FQNEAQ (reference sequence). In DNA form, the CDR3 reads TGTGCCAGCAGCCGCACAGGGGGCAACACTGAAGCTTTCTTT. Its translation: CASSRTGGNTEAFF. Looking up the rest from reference TRBV7-9 and TRBJ1-1 gives the full variable domain: DTGVSQNPRHKITKRGQNVTFRCDPISEHNRLYWYRQTLGQGPEFLTYFQNEAQLEKSRLLSDRFSAERPKGSFSTLEIQRTEQGDSAMYLCASSRTGGNTEAFFGQGTRLTVV.

The rearrangement links TRBV7-8 to TRBJ2-1, with 11 bases aligning to TRBD2. Germline CDR1 is SGHVS and CDR2 is FQNEAQ. Losses at the gene ends were 3 bases for V and 3 bases for J; bases not matched to a gene: 4. The CDR3 is made up of 16 amino acids. The CDR3 spells CASSLSGTSGYNEQFF. CDR3 in DNA: TGTGCCAGCAGCTTGTCCGGGACTAGCGGCTACAATGAGCAGTTCTTC. The entire variable domain, with the rest obtained from reference TRBV7-8 and TRBJ2-1, is as follows: GAGVSQSPRYKVAKRGQDVALRCDPISGHVSLFWYQQALGQGPEFLTYFQNEAQLDKSGLPSDRFFAERPEGSVSTLKIQRTQQEDSAVYLCASSLSGTSGYNEQFFGPGTRLTVL.

The chain couples TRBV27 to TRBJ1-2, with 8 nucleotides matching TRBD1. Per germline, CDR1 MNHEY and CDR2 SMNVEV (reference sequence). This CDR3 comprises 15 residues. Germline trimming cut 3 bases from V and 3 bases from J; bases unmatched to any gene: 6. CDR3 region: CASSFHPTGDYGYTF. The DNA for the CDR3 is TGTGCCAGCAGTTTCCACCCGACAGGGGACTATGGCTACACCTTC.

The chain joins TRBV5-8 to TRBJ2-4; D is ambiguous. This CDR3 has 15 amino acids. V shed 0 bases and J shed 2 bases, with 9 bases lying between them. Germline values: CDR1 SGHTS, CDR2 YDEGEE. The CDR3 is CASSLEWATKNIQYF. The CDR3 DNA reads as TGTGCCAGCAGCTTGGAATGGGCCACCAAAAACATTCAGTACTTC.

V and J are TRBV9 and TRBJ1-1; the D is unclear. This CDR3 comprises 16 residues. Trimming removed 3 bases at V and 1 base at J, with 16 bases between. Germline V gene data show CDR1 as SGDLS and CDR2 as YYNGEE. As DNA, the CDR3 is TGTGCCAGCAGCGCTTTATTAGGTACTCAGAACACTGAAGCTTTCTTT. Its translation: CASSALLGTQNTEAFF.

The chain has TRBV6-2 or TRBV6-3 and TRBJ1-1, with 12 bases aligning to TRBD1. Germline CDR1 MNHEY, CDR2 SVGEGT. CDR3 length equals 15 residues. V was pared by 4 bases and J by 6 bases, with 6 bases of the junction left unmatched. The CDR3 region has the DNA TGTGCCAGCAGTTTTTCGGGACAGGGGGCTTCTGAAGCTTTCTTT. The encoded protein is CASSFSGQGASEAFF.

J is TRBJ1-5 and V is TRBV11-1; D is unresolved. The V end was cut by 1 base, the J end by 7 bases, with 8 bases between. Germline CDR1 reads SGHAT; CDR2 reads FQDESV (reference sequence). The CDR3 has 13 residues. The CDR3 protein is CASSLGGGQPQHF. CDR3 in DNA: TGTGCCAGCAGCTTAGGGGGAGGCCAGCCCCAGCATTTT.

The genes are TRBV7-6 and TRBJ2-1; D not resolved. Germline CDR1 is SGHVS and CDR2 is FNYEAQ. The CDR3 covers 11 residues. V was cut by 5 bases and J by 3 bases, with 2 bases left in between. This CDR3 reads CASSDYNEQFF. The CDR3 DNA sequence: TGTGCCAGCAGCGACTACAATGAGCAGTTCTTC.